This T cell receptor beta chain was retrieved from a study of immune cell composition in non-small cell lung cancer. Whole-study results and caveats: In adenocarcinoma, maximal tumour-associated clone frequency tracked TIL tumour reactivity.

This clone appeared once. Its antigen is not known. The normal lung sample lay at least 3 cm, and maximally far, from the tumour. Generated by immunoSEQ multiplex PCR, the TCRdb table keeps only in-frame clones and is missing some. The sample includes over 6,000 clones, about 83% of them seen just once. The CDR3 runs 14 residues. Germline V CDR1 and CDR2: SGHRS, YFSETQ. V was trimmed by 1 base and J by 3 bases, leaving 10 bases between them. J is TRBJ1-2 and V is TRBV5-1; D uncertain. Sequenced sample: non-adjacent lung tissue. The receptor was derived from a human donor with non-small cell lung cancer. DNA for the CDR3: TGCGCCAGCAGCTTGAGAAACACCGACTATGGCTACACCTTC. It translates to CASSLRNTDYGYTF.